The next 25 T cell receptor beta chains were all read from a single sample in a study of cytomegalovirus exposure and HLA in healthy donors. 60 Vbeta and 13 Jbeta primers were used in PCR. The table came from immunoSEQ multiplex PCR; TCRdb's copy has only in-frame clones and leaves some out. The table has 170,000 or so clones, just under 80% seen once. Sequencing was done on a sample of PBMCs. Source of these receptors: a woman between 50 and 59 years old in good health and CMV-seropositive.

The J gene is TRBJ2-7, the V gene TRBV18, with D possibly TRBD2 on 6 matching bases. CDR3 length: 15 residues. V was cut by 3 bases and J by 0 bases, with 12 bases left in between. CDR1 and CDR2 (germline): KGHSH, LQKENI. In DNA, the CDR3 is TGTGCCAGCTCACCCAAAATAGCGGACTCCTACGAGCAGTACTTC. Translation gives CASSPKIADSYEQYF. The full variable domain, rest sourced from reference TRBV18 and TRBJ2-7, is NAGVMQNPRHLVRRRGQEARLRCSPMKGHSHVYWYRQLPEEGLKFMVYLQKENIIDESGMPKERFSAEFPKEGPSILRIQQVVRGDSAAYFCASSPKIADSYEQYFGPGTRLTVT.

Comments on this clone: Its ends do not fully match the called genes, so a read error is possible. This chain connects TRBV7-7 to TRBJ2-1, with TRBD2 matching over 13 bases. In germline, CDR1 is SSHAT, CDR2 FNYEAQ (reference sequence). This CDR3 is 15 amino acids long. CDR3 loop: CASSLGLAGVDEQFF. The CDR3 DNA is TGTGCTAGCAGCTTAGGACTAGCGGGAGTGGATGAGCAGTTCTTC.

This clone was seen a single time. The chain combines TRBV7-3 with TRBJ2-7, with 10 bases matching TRBD1. Germline V CDR1 and CDR2: SGHTA, FQGTGA. Trimming took 5 bases from V and 4 from J; bases not matched to a gene: 5. The CDR3 covers 14 residues. CDR3 coding DNA: TGTGCCAGCAGCCGAGGGGACAGGGGATACGAGCAGTACTTC. Protein product: CASSRGDRGYEQYF.

This chain connects TRBV18 to TRBJ2-7, with D perhaps matching TRBD1 (5 bases). Trimming removed 3 bases from V and 0 bases from J, with 15 bases in between. The CDR3 runs to 16 residues. Germline V CDR1 and CDR2: KGHSH, LQKENI. For the CDR3, the DNA is TGTGCCAGCTCACCGGGAACAGGCTCCCTCTCCTACGAGCAGTACTTC. This sequence encodes CASSPGTGSLSYEQYF.

The chain carries TRBV2 and TRBJ1-3; unclear D gene. V lost 6 bases, J lost 1 base, and 10 bases lay in between. The CDR3 extends over 14 amino acids. From germline, CDR1 is SNHLY and CDR2 FYNNEI. The DNA of the CDR3 is TGTGCCAGCAGCCCGGCGGGATCTGGAAACACCATATATTTT. Translating it yields CASSPAGSGNTIYF.

This chain connects TRBV9 to TRBJ2-1; 8 nucleotides align to TRBD2. The CDR3 consists of 15 residues. J lost 10 bases, V lost 2 bases, and 11 bases had no gene match. CDR1 SGDLS and CDR2 YYNGEE come from the germline V gene. The DNA of the CDR3 is TGTGCCAGCAGCGTTAACGGGAGGGCCCCACAAGAGCAGTTCTTC. This codes for CASSVNGRAPQEQFF. The complete variable domain, with remaining parts taken from reference TRBV9 and TRBJ2-1, reads DSGVTQTPKHLITATGQRVTLRCSPRSGDLSVYWYQQSLDQGLQFLIQYYNGEERAKGNILERFSAQQFPDLHSELNLSSLELGDSALYFCASSVNGRAPQEQFFGPGTRLTVL.

V and J are TRBV28 and TRBJ2-5; D remains unclear. The CDR3 has 13 residues. The germline V gene has CDR1 MDHEN and CDR2 SYDVKM. Trimming took 6 bases from V and 4 from J, leaving 12 bases between them. CDR3 sequence (DNA): TGTGCCAGCAGCAGGATTTTCCCAGAGACCCAGTACTTC. It yields the protein CASSRIFPETQYF. Using reference TRBV28 and TRBJ2-5 for the parts outside the CDR3, the full variable domain is DVKVTQSSRYLVKRTGEKVFLECVQDMDHENMFWYRQDPGLGLRLIYFSYDVKMKEKGDIPEGYSVSREKKERFSLILESASTNQTSMYLCASSRIFPETQYFGPGTRLLVL.

The V gene is TRBV7-3, the J gene TRBJ2-1; unclear D gene. Deletions cut 3 bases from V and 9 bases from J, with 12 bases between. This CDR3 spans 13 amino acids. From germline, CDR1 is SGHTA and CDR2 FQGTGA. The CDR3 coding sequence is TGTGCCAGCAGCTTGAGCGTCTTAGGTGAGCAGTTCTTC. Encoded protein: CASSLSVLGEQFF.

V is TRBV7-3 and J is TRBJ1-6, with unresolved D. The length of the CDR3 is 14 residues. The germline V gene has CDR1 SGHTA and CDR2 FQGTGA. Trimming removed 5 bases from V and 6 bases from J, with 11 bases in between. CDR3 sequence (DNA): TGTGCCAGCAGCAGAGATAGTAGTAATTCACCCCTCCACTTT. Translating gives CASSRDSSNSPLHF.

The J gene is TRBJ2-7, the V gene TRBV29-1; the match to TRBD2 covers 7 bases. Per the germline V gene, CDR1 is SQVTM and CDR2 is ANQGSEA. Trimming removed 4 bases from V and 2 bases from J; junction bases left unmatched: 8. The length of the CDR3 is 14 residues. CDR3 nucleotide sequence: TGCAGCGTTGGAATAGCGGGTTTCCCCTACGAGCAGTACTTC. This sequence encodes CSVGIAGFPYEQYF.

V is TRBV4-3 and J is TRBJ2-1; TRBD2 aligns across 7 bases. Germline trimming cut 1 base from V and 0 bases from J; bases unmatched to any gene: 3. In germline, CDR1 is LGHNA, CDR2 YSLEER. The CDR3 runs 16 residues. The CDR3 DNA follows: TGCGCCAGCAGCCAAGCCGGGAGGAGCTCCTACAATGAGCAGTTCTTC. Translation gives CASSQAGRSSYNEQFF.

CDR3 sequence reads: CASRPRGGLYNEQFF. CDR3 in DNA: TGTGCCAGCAGACCCAGGGGTGGACTCTACAATGAGCAGTTCTTC. V gene TRBV2 combines with J gene TRBJ2-1; tentative D call: TRBD1 (6 bases). Germline V gene data show CDR1 as SNHLY and CDR2 as FYNNEI. Trimming shortened V by 6 bases and J by 3 bases, and 15 bases separated the two germline ends. CDR3 size: 15 residues.

The chain recombines TRBV28 with TRBJ2-1; 13 nucleotides agree with TRBD2. Germline V CDR1 and CDR2: MDHEN, SYDVKM. The length of the CDR3 is 16 residues. Losses at the gene ends were 5 bases for V and 9 bases for J; bases not matched to a gene: 10. The CDR3 nucleotides are TGTGCCAGCAGTACCCCGGGACTAGCGGGAACTTTTGAGCAGTTCTTC. Amino acids: CASSTPGLAGTFEQFF.

This clone appeared once. The chain couples TRBV7-2 to TRBJ1-2, with D possibly matching TRBD1 (5 bases). The ends were cut back, 1 base at V and 6 bases at J, with 12 bases in the middle. The germline gives CDR1 SGHTA, CDR2 FQGNSA. The CDR3 runs 14 residues. CDR3 sequence: CASSLGRQGNGYTF. CDR3 bases: TGTGCCAGCAGCTTAGGTCGGCAGGGTAATGGCTACACCTTC.

This clone was found a few times. The V and J genes are TRBV7-2 and TRBJ2-7; weak D call: TRBD1 (5 bases). Per germline, CDR1 SGHTA and CDR2 FQGNSA. V was shortened by 1 base and J by 0 bases, with 13 bases between the two germline ends. CDR3 length equals 16 residues. DNA of the CDR3: TGTGCCAGCAGCTTAGTGCGACAGAACCCCTCCTACGAGCAGTACTTC. Protein sequence: CASSLVRQNPSYEQYF.

V is TRBV18 and J is TRBJ2-2; a weak D match, TRBD1 (6 bases). The CDR3 has 16 residues. V was cut by 2 bases and J by 5 bases, with 15 bases left in between. CDR1 is KGHSH and CDR2 is LQKENI in the germline V gene. The CDR3 coding sequence is TGTGCCAGCTCACCATCCGCCCACAGGGCTACCGGGGAGCTGTTTTTT. Protein: CASSPSAHRATGELFF.

V usage is TRBV29-1 and J usage is TRBJ2-5; tentatively, D is TRBD1 (7 bases). The CDR3 runs 13 residues. Germline CDR1 and CDR2: SQVTM and ANQGSEA. Deletions cut 7 bases from V and 5 bases from J, with 17 bases between. The CDR3 is CSGQEGAVETQYF. DNA of the CDR3: TGCAGCGGACAGGAGGGGGCTGTTGAGACCCAGTACTTC.

This clone was counted once. The V and J genes are TRBV4-3 and TRBJ1-6; possibly TRBD1 for D (5 bases). V was cut by 0 bases and J by 9 bases, with 9 bases left in between. Germline CDR1 reads LGHNA; CDR2 reads YSLEER. This CDR3 has 14 residues. The CDR3 DNA reads as TGCGCCAGCAGCCAAGAAGGGGCCTCTTCACCCCTCCACTTT. Translated, it gives CASSQEGASSPLHF.

To note about this clone: The junction departs from the called germline gene at one end, perhaps through a read error. The V call is TRBV7-9, the J call TRBJ1-5, with D maybe TRBD1 (6 bases). This CDR3 contains 15 residues. The germline V gene encodes CDR1 SEHNR and CDR2 FQNEAQ (reference sequence). Here the CDR3 reads CSSSSTEQGNQPQHF. CDR3 in DNA: TGTTCCAGCAGCTCGACCGAACAGGGAAATCAGCCCCAGCATTTT.

The chain recombines TRBV27 with TRBJ2-7, with 7 bases lining up with TRBD1. CDR1 and CDR2 from the germline V gene are MNHEY and SMNVEV (reference sequence). CDR3 length: 12 residues. The V and J ends lost 3 bases and 6 bases, in that order; junction bases with no gene match: 2. The DNA of the CDR3 is TGTGCCAGCAGTTTGACAGGGACCGAGCAGTACTTC. Residues: CASSLTGTEQYF.

The genes are TRBV7-2 and TRBJ2-6, with 7 nucleotides matching TRBD2. This CDR3 has 15 amino acids. Germline CDR1 reads SGHTA; CDR2 reads FQGNSA. V shed 5 bases and J 2 bases; nucleotides not matched to a gene: 3. The CDR3 loop is CASSLGRTGANVLTF. CDR3 DNA: TGTGCCAGCAGCCTCGGGAGGACTGGGGCCAACGTCCTGACTTTC. Complete variable domain (other parts from reference TRBV7-2 and TRBJ2-6): GAGVSQSPSNKVTEKGKDVELRCDPISGHTALYWYRQSLGQGLEFLIYFQGNSAPDKSGLPSDRFSAERTGGSVSTLTIQRTQQEDSAVYLCASSLGRTGANVLTFGAGSRLTVL.

The rearrangement uses TRBV11-2 and TRBJ2-2; tentatively, D is TRBD2 (5 bases). The CDR3 length is 15 residues. CDR1 and CDR2 (germline): SGHAT, FQNNGV. V was pared by 0 bases and J by 6 bases, with 11 bases between. The CDR3 DNA reads TGTGCCAGCAGCTTAGAGGGAGCCTATGCCGGGGAGCTGTTTTTT. This encodes CASSLEGAYAGELFF.

The chain combines TRBV15 with TRBJ2-2, with TRBD2 matching 7 bases. With 8 bases clipped from V and 0 bases from J, the junction kept 6 bases outside the gene matches. The CDR3 length is 15 residues. CDR1 is LNHNV, CDR2 YYDKDF, per germline (reference sequence). CDR3 in amino acids: CATQGGRANTGELFF. As DNA, the CDR3 is TGTGCCACCCAGGGAGGGAGGGCGAACACCGGGGAGCTGTTTTTT.

V usage is TRBV11-2 and J usage is TRBJ2-7, with 8 bases lining up with TRBD1. Germline V lookup: CDR1 SGHAT, CDR2 FQNNGV. The CDR3 spans 14 residues. J lost 0 bases, V lost 6 bases, and 4 bases had no gene match. The CDR3 sequence is CASSRQGPSYEQYF. Written as DNA, the CDR3 is TGTGCCAGCAGTCGACAGGGGCCCTCCTACGAGCAGTACTTC.

The chain employs TRBV28 and TRBJ2-7; D is undetermined. The ends were cut back, 3 bases at V and 5 bases at J, with 14 bases in the middle. Germline CDR1 reads MDHEN; CDR2 reads SYDVKM. The length of the CDR3 is 14 residues. This CDR3 is CASSLGRRGHEQYF. CDR3 nucleotide sequence: TGTGCCAGCAGTTTGGGTCGGCGCGGCCACGAGCAGTACTTC.